The clone carrying this T cell receptor beta chain was recorded a few times. V dropped 0 bases and J dropped 4 bases, with 12 bases sitting between them. There are 16 residues in the CDR3. In germline, CDR1 is KGHDR, CDR2 SFDVKD. MiXCR was run by TCRdb on the 5' RACE reads, yielding one entry per CDR3 protein. The table lists 110,000 to 150,000 distinct CDR3 sequences, around 25% of them singletons. The data were taken from a study of T-cell memory formation after mild COVID-19. V usage is TRBV24-1 and J usage is TRBJ2-1, with D possibly being TRBD2 (6 bases). The clonotype originates from an adult woman who had mild COVID-19 (a few samples of this study predate the infection). Cell type and time point are not known. Sequencing was performed on PBMCs or a T cell subset sorted from them (not recorded which). As DNA, the CDR3 is TGTGCCACCAGTGATTTGCAGGACGGGAGTTACAATGAGCAGTTCTTC. Translated, it gives CATSDLQDGSYNEQFF.